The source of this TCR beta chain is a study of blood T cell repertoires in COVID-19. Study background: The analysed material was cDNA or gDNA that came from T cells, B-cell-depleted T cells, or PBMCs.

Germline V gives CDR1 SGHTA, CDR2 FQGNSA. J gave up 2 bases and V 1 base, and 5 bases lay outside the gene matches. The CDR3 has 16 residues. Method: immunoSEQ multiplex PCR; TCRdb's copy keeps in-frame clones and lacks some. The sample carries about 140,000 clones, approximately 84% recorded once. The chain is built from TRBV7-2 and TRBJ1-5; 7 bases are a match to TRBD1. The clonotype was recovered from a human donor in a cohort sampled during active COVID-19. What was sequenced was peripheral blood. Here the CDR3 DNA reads TGTGCCAGCAGCTTAGGACAGGGAGCGGGCAATCAGCCCCAGCATTTT. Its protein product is CASSLGQGAGNQPQHF.